A selection of T cell receptor beta chains follows, all from one sample in a study of OX40 agonist ivuxolimab in advanced cancers. The repertoire was sequenced with immunoSEQ multiplex PCR; TCRdb's copy has only in-frame clones and lacks some. Of some 50,000 clones in the sample, more than 70% were seen once. The sample here was CD4+ or CD8+ T cells sorted from blood, taken in a trial of the OX40 agonist ivuxolimab. Receptors were obtained from an adult with an advanced solid tumor such as melanoma, head and neck, liver or kidney cancer. Both conserved end residues are part of each CDR3.

TRBV19 | CASSATGTGGKKADTQYF
TRBV28 | CASTFAGTGDLQETQYF
TRBV7-6 | CASSPGTSGSPHEQYF
TRBV10-2 | CASRPAGGFNYGYTF
TRBV7-8 | CASSFSELGYEQYF
TRBV29-1 | CSVGNNRRNEQFF
TRBV28 | CASSFSTRRVTGELFF
TRBV18 | CASSPKAGDTEAFF
TRBV5-4 | CASSSKQTDRGTMSGELFF
TRBV25-1 | CASRHGVRDEQYF
TRBV2 | CASISSRGRNEQYF
TRBV7-9 | CASSRGTGIVETQYF
TRBV9 | CASSAGGLAGENGQFF
TRBV27 | CASSLQGQGIFQPQHF
TRBV10-3 | CALRGLNYGYTF
TRBV15 | CATSIRQASEAFF
TRBV20-1 | CSVQAISEQYF
TRBV28 | CASSLPYQPISYGYTF
TRBV25-1 | CASSDRRNTEAFF
TRBV28 | CASSPNRQRNTEAFF
TRBV10-3 | CAINSLGLLYEQYF
TRBV19 | CASSIGRGMDTEAFF
TRBV4-2 | CASSQDRGQGNSPLHF
TRBV7-2 | CASSLASGVPSTDTQYF
TRBV27 | CASSLSSGRAVNEQFF
TRBV25-1 | CASSLSSYEQYF
TRBV6-6 | CASKGMDLQETQYF
TRBV5-4 | CASSLDGTRDTEAFF
TRBV27 | CASARRGLAKNIQYF
TRBV11-2 | CASSPQGTGYYEQYF
TRBV6-6 | CASSYLLAGEENEQFF
TRBV6-5 | CASRQSNQPQHF
TRBV2 | CASSWGETQYF
TRBV6-5 | CASSYSGGTNYGYTF
TRBV6-1 | CASSDSNQPQHF
TRBV7-8 | CASSLAGAGTYEQYF
TRBV11-3 | CASSLGYTGGIYGYTF
TRBV11-2 | CASSFRSRGSYEQYF
TRBV4-2 | CASSLGTDYGYTF
TRBV6-5 | CASSYGQARETQYF
TRBV7-2 | CASSLDSGTYTDTQYF
TRBV29-1 | CSVEGGGSETQYF
TRBV5-1 | CASSLSQGNQPQHF
TRBV11-3 | CASSSGLAGGYNEQFF
TRBV6-4 | CASSDYQGGSYNEQFF
TRBV19 | CATRTTSTDTQYF
TRBV27 | CASRTGQGVNTEAFF
TRBV7-9 | CASSFNGQFNEKLFF
TRBV7-9 | CASSPGGDEQYF
TRBV7-8 | CASSPLQGLYGYTF
TRBV29-1 | CSVVPNQVTEAFF
TRBV19 | CASSIDQGLAGFNEQFF